This is a list of T cell receptor beta chains from one sample in a study of T cell responses to AZD1222 COVID-19 vaccine. The data were produced by immunoSEQ multiplex PCR, yet TCRdb's version contains in-frame clones alone and is incomplete. The sample lists 80,000 to 100,000 clones, just over 85% occurring once. The sample here was peripheral blood, taken on day 0 of MenACWY control vaccination. These receptors originate from an adult in good health. The CDR3 runs from the conserved cysteine through the conserved F or W. D genes are given only for firm matches. Not all rows give a size; the values are once, few, many and, for expanded clones, a class.

j_call v_call d_call clone_size cdr3_nt cdr3_aa
TRBJ2-5 TRBV5-4 - - TGTGCCAGCAGCTTGGCCCTTGTTACAGGGAGGGAGACCCAGTACTTC CASSLALVTGRETQYF
TRBJ2-7 TRBV7-2 TRBD1 - TGTGCCAGCAGCTTAGCTGGGGACAGGGGGCAAGAGCAGTACTTC CASSLAGDRGQEQYF
TRBJ1-3 TRBV3-1/TRBV3-2 - - TGTGCCAGCAGCCAAGGGGCAGGGAGCTCTGGAAACACCATATATTTT CASSQGAGSSGNTIYF
TRBJ1-2 TRBV28 TRBD1 few TGTGCCAGCAGTTTGCCTGGGACAGAACAACTAGCTAACTATGGCTACACCTTC CASSLPGTEQLANYGYTF
TRBJ2-1 TRBV5-1 - - TGCGCCAGCAGCTTGGGACAAATGAGGTTCGGAGAGCAGTTCTTC CASSLGQMRFGEQFF
TRBJ2-1 TRBV25-1 - once TGTGCCAGCAGAATCACAGGGTCCAGCTCCTACAATGAGCAGTTCTTC CASRITGSSSYNEQFF
TRBJ1-6 TRBV6-2/TRBV6-3 - few TGTGCCAGCAGTCCACAGGGCCAAATGGGGAATTCACCCCTCCACTTT CASSPQGQMGNSPLHF
TRBJ1-1 TRBV6-5 - once TGTGCCAGCAGTTACGCCAGGGAGGCTTTCTTT CASSYAREAFF
TRBJ1-2 TRBV4-2 - - TGTGCCAGCAGCCAAGAAGGGGCAGGGAGGCATGGCTACACCTTC CASSQEGAGRHGYTF
TRBJ1-5 TRBV12-3/TRBV12-4 - - TGTGCCAGCAGTTACATTAACCGGCCCCAGCATTTT CASSYINRPQHF
TRBJ1-1 TRBV7-2 - - TGTGCCAGCAGCTTAGTCCCCGACCTCACTGAAGCTTTCTTT CASSLVPDLTEAFF
TRBJ2-6 TRBV7-3 TRBD1 - TGTGCCAGCAGCGCAATAGGGACAGCACTTTCTGGGGCCAACGTCCTGACTTTC CASSAIGTALSGANVLTF
TRBJ2-6 TRBV7-9 - once TGTGCCAGCAGCTTAAGTGCTGGGGCCAACGTCCTGACTTTC CASSLSAGANVLTF
TRBJ2-1 TRBV12-5 - few TGTGCTAGTGGCACCCGGGAGAGGCTAGGCCATGAGCAGTTCTTC CASGTRERLGHEQFF
TRBJ2-7 TRBV7-3 TRBD1 - TGTGCCAGCAGCTTCGCGGGACAGGACCCGCAGTACTTC CASSFAGQDPQYF
TRBJ1-1 TRBV9 - - TGTGCCAGCAGCGTAGGGGAAGGGGGAGTATTTGAAGCTTTCTTT CASSVGEGGVFEAFF